This T cell receptor (beta chain) was obtained from a study of OX40 agonist ivuxolimab in advanced cancers. As for the study in general: Males comprised over 80% of the group, whose mean age was roughly 60 years (range 23 to 79).

V lost 8 bases and J 5 bases, leaving 21 bases between the germline ends. Per the germline V gene, CDR1 is LGHNA and CDR2 is YSLEER. This CDR3 is 15 amino acids long. Repertoires were generated with immunoSEQ multiplex PCR, while TCRdb's copy carries only in-frame clones and drops some. Of 20,000 or so clones in the sample, around 80% were seen once. Points from the study as a whole: CD8+ T cells showed, on average, more clonal expansion than CD4+ cells. What antigens the expanded peripheral T cells recognized was never established.

A remark on this clone: What it binds is unknown.

The TCR comes from an adult with an advanced solid tumor such as melanoma, head and neck, liver or kidney cancer. The sample was CD4+ or CD8+ T cells sorted from blood, taken in a trial of the OX40 agonist ivuxolimab. This chain joins TRBV4-3 and TRBJ1-1; unclear D gene. CDR3 sequence: CASAKQTVLGTEAFF. CDR3 nucleotides: TGCGCCAGCGCTAAGCAGACCGTCCTGGGGACTGAAGCTTTCTTT.